This T cell receptor beta chain was sequenced for a study of blood T cells in healthy people across ages. In the case of this clonotype: Its specificity is unknown.

Trimming left V 8 bases short and J 5 bases short, with 18 bases between. CDR1 and CDR2 (germline): SGHVS, FQNEAQ. CDR3 length: 14 residues. Through a sample-barcoded 5' primer and a J-beta primer mix, a second PCR was run for about 6 to 11 cycles. All cDNA molecules were each tagged by a template-switch adaptor with 12 random nucleotides. TCRdb processed the 5' RACE reads anew with MiXCR; each CDR3 protein has one entry. The sample lists 600,000 or so distinct CDR3 sequences, under 30% occurring once. Regarding the study as a whole: The percentage of naive T cells correlated strongly with TCR beta diversity. Compared with aged donors, long-lived donors showed fewer expanded clones, suggesting selection.

This chain connects TRBV7-8 to TRBJ1-2, with no clear D. The TCR comes from a woman older than 75 in good health. The sequenced material came from blood. CDR3 loop: CASGLVEGRYGYTF. The DNA for the CDR3 is TGTGCCAGCGGACTGGTGGAGGGAAGATATGGCTACACCTTC.